Shown below are 3 T cell receptor beta chains from a single sample sequenced in a study of blood T cell repertoires in COVID-19. Only in-frame clones appear in the TCRdb table, and some are missing; sequencing was by immunoSEQ multiplex PCR. The sample includes 300,000 or so clones, under 90% of them seen just once. The sample taken for sequencing was PBMCs or T cells enriched from blood (not recorded which). These TCRs come from a woman in her 50s who had been exposed to COVID-19.

This chain joins TRBV29-1 and TRBJ2-1; D may be TRBD1 or TRBD2 (5 bases each). Trimming left V 7 bases short and J 8 bases short, with 15 bases between. Per the germline V gene, CDR1 is SQVTM and CDR2 is ANQGSEA. CDR3 size: 12 residues. CDR3 sequence (DNA): TGCAGCGCGAGGGCAGGGTTGGATGAGCAGTTCTTC. This translates into CSARAGLDEQFF.

V usage is TRBV5-5 and J usage is TRBJ2-7; D is perhaps TRBD2 (5 bases). The V end was cut by 0 bases, the J end by 3 bases, with 13 bases between. The CDR3 is 15 amino acids. From germline, CDR1 is SGHKS and CDR2 YYEKEE (reference sequence). The CDR3 reads CASSLDRGMVYEQYF. The CDR3 DNA sequence: TGTGCCAGCAGCTTGGACCGGGGAATGGTCTACGAGCAGTACTTC.

DNA of the CDR3: TGTGCCAGCAGACTAGCGGGGGCCGCAGAGACCCAGTACTTC. Protein sequence: CASRLAGAAETQYF. V usage is TRBV7-2 and J usage is TRBJ2-5; 11 positions match TRBD2. Germline lookup yields CDR1 SGHTA and CDR2 FQGNSA. Unmatched junction bases numbered 4, after V lost 6 bases and J lost 4 bases. The CDR3 contains 14 residues.